Detailed here is one T cell receptor beta chain. Germline CDR1 MGHDK, CDR2 SYGVNS. The CDR3 consists of 13 residues. V was trimmed by 2 bases and J by 4 bases, leaving 3 bases between them. This specimen belongs to a study of blood T cell repertoires in COVID-19. Study-wide background: The analysed material was cDNA or gDNA that came from T cells, B-cell-depleted T cells, or PBMCs.

Clones were read by immunoSEQ multiplex PCR, and TCRdb kept only the in-frame ones, dropping some. The sample records 150,000 to 200,000 clones, about 85% being singletons. The J gene is TRBJ1-6, the V gene TRBV25-1; D is unclear. This clonotype originated in a man in his forties with acute or convalescent COVID-19. Sequenced material: peripheral blood. The CDR3 bases are TGTGCCAGCAGTGAACTTTATAATTCACCCCTCCACTTT. Amino acid sequence: CASSELYNSPLHF.